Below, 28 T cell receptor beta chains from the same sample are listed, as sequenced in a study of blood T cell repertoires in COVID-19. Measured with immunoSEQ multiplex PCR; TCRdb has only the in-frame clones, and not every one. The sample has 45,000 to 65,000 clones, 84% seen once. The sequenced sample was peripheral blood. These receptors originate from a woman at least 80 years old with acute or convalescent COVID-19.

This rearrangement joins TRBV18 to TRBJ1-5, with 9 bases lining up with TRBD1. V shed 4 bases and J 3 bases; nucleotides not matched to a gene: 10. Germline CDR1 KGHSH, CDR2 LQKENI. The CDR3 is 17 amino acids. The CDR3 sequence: CASSLKSTGGNNQPQHF. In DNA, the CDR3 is TGTGCCAGCTCACTTAAATCCACAGGGGGCAACAATCAGCCCCAGCATTTT.

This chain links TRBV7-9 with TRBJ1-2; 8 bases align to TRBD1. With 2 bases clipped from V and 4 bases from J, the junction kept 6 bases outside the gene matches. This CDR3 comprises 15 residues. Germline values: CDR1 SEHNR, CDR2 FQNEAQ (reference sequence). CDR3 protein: CASSLQQGDSYGYTF. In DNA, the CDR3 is TGTGCCAGCAGCTTACAACAGGGGGACTCCTATGGCTACACCTTC. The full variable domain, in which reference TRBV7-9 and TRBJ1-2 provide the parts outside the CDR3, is DTGVSQNPRHKITKRGQNVTFRCDPISEHNRLYWYRQTLGQGPEFLTYFQNEAQLEKSRLLSDRFSAERPKGSFSTLEIQRTEQGDSAMYLCASSLQQGDSYGYTFGSGTRLTVV.

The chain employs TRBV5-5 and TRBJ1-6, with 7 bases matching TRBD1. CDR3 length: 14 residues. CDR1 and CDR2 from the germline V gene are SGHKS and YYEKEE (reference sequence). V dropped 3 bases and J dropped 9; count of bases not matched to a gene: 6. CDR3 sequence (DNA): TGTGCCAGCAGCTGGAGGGGGCTAATTTCACCCCTCCACTTT. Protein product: CASSWRGLISPLHF.

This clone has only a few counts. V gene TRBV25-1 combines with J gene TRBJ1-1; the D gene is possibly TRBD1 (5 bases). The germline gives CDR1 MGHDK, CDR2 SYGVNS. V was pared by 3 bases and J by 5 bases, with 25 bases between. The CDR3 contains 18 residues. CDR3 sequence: CASSEFPRTQAGVTEAFF. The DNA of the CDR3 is TGTGCCAGCAGTGAGTTCCCCCGGACGCAAGCGGGGGTAACTGAAGCTTTCTTT.

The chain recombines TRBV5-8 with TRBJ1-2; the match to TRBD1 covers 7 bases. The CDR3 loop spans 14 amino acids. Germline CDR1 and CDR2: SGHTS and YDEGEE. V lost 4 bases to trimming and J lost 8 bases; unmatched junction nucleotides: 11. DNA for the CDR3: TGTGCCAGCAGCCAAGACAGGGCCTTCGAAGGCTACACCTTC. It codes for CASSQDRAFEGYTF.

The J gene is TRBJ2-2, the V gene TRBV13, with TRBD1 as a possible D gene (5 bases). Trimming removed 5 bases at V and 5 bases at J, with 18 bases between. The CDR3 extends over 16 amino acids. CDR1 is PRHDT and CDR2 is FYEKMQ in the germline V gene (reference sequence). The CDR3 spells CASSRLWGPGTGELFF. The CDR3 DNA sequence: TGTGCCAGCAGCCGGCTCTGGGGCCCAGGGACCGGGGAGCTGTTTTTT.

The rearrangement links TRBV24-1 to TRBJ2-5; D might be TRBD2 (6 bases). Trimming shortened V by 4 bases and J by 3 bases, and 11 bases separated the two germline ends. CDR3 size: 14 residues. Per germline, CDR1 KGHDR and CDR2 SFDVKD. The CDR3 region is CATSEPGGKETQYF. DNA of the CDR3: TGTGCCACCAGTGAGCCAGGAGGGAAAGAGACCCAGTACTTC.

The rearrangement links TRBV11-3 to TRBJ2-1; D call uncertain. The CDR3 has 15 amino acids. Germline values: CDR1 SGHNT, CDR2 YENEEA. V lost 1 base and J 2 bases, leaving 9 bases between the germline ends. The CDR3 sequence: CASSLARTTYNEQFF. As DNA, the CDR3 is TGTGCCAGCAGCTTAGCTAGAACTACCTACAATGAGCAGTTCTTC.

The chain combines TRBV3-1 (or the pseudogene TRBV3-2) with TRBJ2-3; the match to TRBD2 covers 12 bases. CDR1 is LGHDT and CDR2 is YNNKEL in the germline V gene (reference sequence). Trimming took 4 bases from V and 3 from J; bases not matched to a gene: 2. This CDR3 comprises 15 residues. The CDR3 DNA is TGTGCCAGCAGCCCTGGACTAGCGGGGACAGATACGCAGTATTTT. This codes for CASSPGLAGTDTQYF.

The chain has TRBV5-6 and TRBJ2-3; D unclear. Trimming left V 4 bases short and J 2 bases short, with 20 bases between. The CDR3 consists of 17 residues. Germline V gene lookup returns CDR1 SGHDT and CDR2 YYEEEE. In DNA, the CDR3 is TGTGCCAGCAGCCAGATGGAAATGGGCAGCCACACAGATACGCAGTATTTT. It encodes CASSQMEMGSHTDTQYF.

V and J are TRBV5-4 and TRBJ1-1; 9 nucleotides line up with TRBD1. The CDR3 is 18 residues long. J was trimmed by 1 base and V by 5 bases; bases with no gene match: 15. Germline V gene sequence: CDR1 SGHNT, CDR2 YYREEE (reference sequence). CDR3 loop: CASRGSSRRGQGNTEAFF. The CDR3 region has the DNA TGTGCCAGCAGGGGATCGTCTCGGCGGGGACAGGGGAACACTGAAGCTTTCTTT.

This CDR3 reads CASSLTGAAAGELFF. DNA of the CDR3: TGTGCCAGCAGCTTGACAGGGGCCGCAGCCGGGGAGCTGTTTTTT. The V and J genes are TRBV7-6 and TRBJ2-2; TRBD1 agrees at 8 bases. The CDR3 runs 15 residues. The V and J ends lost 3 bases and 6 bases, in that order; junction bases with no gene match: 6. From germline, CDR1 is SGHVS and CDR2 FNYEAQ. Variable domain in full (rest from reference TRBV7-6 and TRBJ2-2): GAGVSQSPRYKVTKRGQDVALRCDPISGHVSLYWYRQALGQGPEFLTYFNYEAQQDKSGLPNDRFSAERPEGSISTLTIQRTEQRDSAMYRCASSLTGAAAGELFFGEGSRLTVL.

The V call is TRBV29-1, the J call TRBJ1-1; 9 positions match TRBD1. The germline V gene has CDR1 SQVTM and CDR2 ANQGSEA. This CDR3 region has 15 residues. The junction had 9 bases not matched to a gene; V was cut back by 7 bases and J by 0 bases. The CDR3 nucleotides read TGCAGCGCCAATGGGAGGACAGGGGTGAACACTGAAGCTTTCTTT. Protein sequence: CSANGRTGVNTEAFF.

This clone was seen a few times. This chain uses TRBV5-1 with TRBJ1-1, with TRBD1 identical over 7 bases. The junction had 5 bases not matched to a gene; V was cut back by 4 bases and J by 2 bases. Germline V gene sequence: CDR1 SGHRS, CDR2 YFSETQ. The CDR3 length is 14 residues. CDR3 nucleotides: TGCGCCAGCAGCCCCGACAGGGCAAACACTGAAGCTTTCTTT. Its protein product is CASSPDRANTEAFF.

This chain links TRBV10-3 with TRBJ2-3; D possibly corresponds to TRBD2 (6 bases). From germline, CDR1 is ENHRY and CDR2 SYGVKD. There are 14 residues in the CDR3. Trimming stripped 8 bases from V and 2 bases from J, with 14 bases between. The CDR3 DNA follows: TGTGCCATCCGGGGACTCCTAAACACAGATACGCAGTATTTT. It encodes CAIRGLLNTDTQYF.

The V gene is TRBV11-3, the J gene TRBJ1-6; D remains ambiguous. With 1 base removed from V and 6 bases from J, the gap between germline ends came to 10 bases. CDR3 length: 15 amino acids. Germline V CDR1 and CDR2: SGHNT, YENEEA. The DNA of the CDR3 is TGTGCCAGCAGCTTAGGGCGGTTAACTAATTCACCCCTCCACTTT. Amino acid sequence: CASSLGRLTNSPLHF.

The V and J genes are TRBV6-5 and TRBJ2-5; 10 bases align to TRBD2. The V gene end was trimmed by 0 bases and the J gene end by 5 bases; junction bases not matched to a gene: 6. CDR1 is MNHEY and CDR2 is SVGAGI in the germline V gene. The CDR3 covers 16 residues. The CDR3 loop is CASSYSPTSGKETQYF. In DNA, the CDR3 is TGTGCCAGCAGTTACTCTCCCACTAGCGGGAAGGAGACCCAGTACTTC.

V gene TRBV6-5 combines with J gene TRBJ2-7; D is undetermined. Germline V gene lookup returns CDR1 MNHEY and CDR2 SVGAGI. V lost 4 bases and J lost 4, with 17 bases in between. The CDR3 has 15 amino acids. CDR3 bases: TGTGCCAGCAGTTCCTCCGTCGCAGGTTCTTACGAGCAGTACTTC. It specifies CASSSSVAGSYEQYF.

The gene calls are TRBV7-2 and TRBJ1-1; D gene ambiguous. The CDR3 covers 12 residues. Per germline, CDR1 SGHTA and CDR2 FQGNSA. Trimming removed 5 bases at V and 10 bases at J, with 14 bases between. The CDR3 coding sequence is TGTGCCAGCAGCCGCCTCCCCGGTGGAGCTTTCTTT. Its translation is CASSRLPGGAFF.

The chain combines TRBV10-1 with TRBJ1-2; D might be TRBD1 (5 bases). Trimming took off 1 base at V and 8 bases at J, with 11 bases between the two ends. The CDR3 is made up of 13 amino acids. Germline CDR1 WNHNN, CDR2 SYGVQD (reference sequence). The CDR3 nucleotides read TGCGCCAGCAGTGAGTACCAGGGTGTCGGCTACACCTTC. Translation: CASSEYQGVGYTF.

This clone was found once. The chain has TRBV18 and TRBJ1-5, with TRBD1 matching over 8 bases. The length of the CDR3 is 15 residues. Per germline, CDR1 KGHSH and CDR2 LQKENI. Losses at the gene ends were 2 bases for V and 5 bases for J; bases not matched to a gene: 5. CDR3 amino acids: CASSPFQGADQPQHF. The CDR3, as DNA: TGTGCCAGCTCACCATTCCAGGGGGCCGATCAGCCCCAGCATTTT. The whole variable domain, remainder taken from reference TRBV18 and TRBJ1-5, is NAGVMQNPRHLVRRRGQEARLRCSPMKGHSHVYWYRQLPEEGLKFMVYLQKENIIDESGMPKERFSAEFPKEGPSILRIQQVVRGDSAAYFCASSPFQGADQPQHFGDGTRLSIL.

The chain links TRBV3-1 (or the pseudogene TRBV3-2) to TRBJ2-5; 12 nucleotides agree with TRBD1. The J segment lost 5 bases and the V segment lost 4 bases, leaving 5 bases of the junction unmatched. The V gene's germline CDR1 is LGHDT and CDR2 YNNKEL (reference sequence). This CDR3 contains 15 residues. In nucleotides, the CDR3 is TGTGCCAGCAGCCTCGGGACAGGGGGCCGTGAGACCCAGTACTTC. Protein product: CASSLGTGGRETQYF.

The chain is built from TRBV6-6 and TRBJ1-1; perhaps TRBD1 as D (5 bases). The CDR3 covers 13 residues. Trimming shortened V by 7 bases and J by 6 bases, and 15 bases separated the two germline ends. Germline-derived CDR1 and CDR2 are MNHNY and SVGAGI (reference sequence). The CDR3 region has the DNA TGTGCCAGCATTGGATGGGGGAGGGCTGAAGCTTTCTTT. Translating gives CASIGWGRAEAFF.

The CDR3 sequence is CASSQDPHRAGGSTEAFF. Here the CDR3 DNA reads TGTGCCAGCAGCCAAGACCCCCACAGGGCTGGGGGTAGCACTGAAGCTTTCTTT. The J gene is TRBJ1-1, the V gene TRBV14; D is possibly TRBD1 (6 bases). V was clipped by 0 bases and J by 4 bases, with 21 bases between them. This CDR3 contains 18 residues. Germline-derived CDR1 and CDR2 are SGHDN and FVKESK.

For the CDR3, the DNA is TGTGCCTGGAGTCTTCGGGAGGACCAGCCCCAGCATTTT. Residues: CAWSLREDQPQHF. The chain couples TRBV30 to TRBJ1-5; no clear D gene. The length of the CDR3 is 13 residues. The V gene's germline CDR1 is GTSNPN and CDR2 SVGIG (reference sequence). Trimming left V 2 bases short and J 7 bases short, with 12 bases between.

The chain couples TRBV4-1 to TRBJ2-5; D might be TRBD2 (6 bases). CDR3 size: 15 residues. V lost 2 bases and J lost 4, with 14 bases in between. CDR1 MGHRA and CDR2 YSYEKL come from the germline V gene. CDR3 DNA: TGCGCCAGCAGCCAACAAGGCGGGATAGGAGAGACCCAGTACTTC. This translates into CASSQQGGIGETQYF.

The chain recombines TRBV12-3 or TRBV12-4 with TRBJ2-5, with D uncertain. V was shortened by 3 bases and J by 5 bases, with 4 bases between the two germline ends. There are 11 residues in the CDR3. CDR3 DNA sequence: TGTGCCAGCAGTTTTCAGGAGACCCAGTACTTC. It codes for CASSFQETQYF.

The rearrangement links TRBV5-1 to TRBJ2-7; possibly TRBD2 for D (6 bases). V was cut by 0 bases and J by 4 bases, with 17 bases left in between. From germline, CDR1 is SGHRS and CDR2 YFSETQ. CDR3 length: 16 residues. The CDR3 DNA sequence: TGCGCCAGCAGCTTGGCCACTCCAGCGGAGGGGTACGAGCAGTACTTC. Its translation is CASSLATPAEGYEQYF.